This T cell receptor beta chain was identified during a study of blood T cell repertoires in COVID-19. Study in general: Donors in the United States, Italy and Spain gave samples during acute or convalescent COVID-19.

The CDR3 totals 14 residues. Germline loops: CDR1 SGHTA, CDR2 FQGNSA. Deletions cut 1 base from V and 0 bases from J, with 6 bases between. Methods used by the authors: For nucleated cells, counts were estimated from reference gene primer amplification. Assay used: immunoSEQ multiplex PCR; TCRdb lists only in-frame clones, some missing. Clone size and the V and J calls come from that table; the DNA yielded D and trimming. Of about 23,000 clones listed, 75% to 90% were seen once; the top ten hold over 15%. This chain connects TRBV7-2 to TRBJ1-1; D is possibly TRBD1 (5 bases). Sequenced material: peripheral blood. This clonotype was sampled from a human donor with acute or convalescent COVID-19. The donor label of this sample is uncertain. CDR3 DNA sequence: TGTGCCAGCAGCTTAGGCAGGGTGAACACTGAAGCTTTCTTT. This sequence encodes CASSLGRVNTEAFF.